Each of the 16 T cell receptor beta chains below was sequenced from the same sample in a study of radiotherapy plus CTLA-4 blockade in lung cancer. Some clones are missing from TCRdb's copy, which holds only in-frame ones; the method was immunoSEQ multiplex PCR. In the table there are roughly 100,000 clones, approximately 78% of which are singletons. The sequenced sample was peripheral blood, obtained from a patient treated with radiotherapy plus ipilimumab. Source of these receptors: a human donor with non-small cell lung cancer that progressed on radiotherapy plus ipilimumab.

Note on this clone: A read error may produce the germline difference seen at one junction end. V gene TRBV9 combines with J gene TRBJ2-2; TRBD2 matches 8 bases. Germline V gene sequence: CDR1 SGDLS, CDR2 YYNGEE. This CDR3 has 15 residues. The CDR3 bases are TGTGCCAGCAGGGTAGGTGCGGGAGGAACCGGGGAGCTGTTTTTT. It translates to CASRVGAGGTGELFF.

V is TRBV5-1 and J is TRBJ1-2; D possibly corresponds to TRBD1 (6 bases). V was shortened by 4 bases and J by 10 bases, with 20 bases between the two germline ends. The CDR3 has 14 residues. The V gene's germline CDR1 is SGHRS and CDR2 YFSETQ. The CDR3 DNA follows: TGCGCCAGCAGCCCCTTCCCAGAAGGGGGAAACTACACCTTC. It specifies CASSPFPEGGNYTF. The variable domain in full, completed from reference TRBV5-1 and TRBJ1-2, reads KAGVTQTPRYLIKTRGQQVTLSCSPISGHRSVSWYQQTPGQGLQFLFEYFSETQRNKGNFPGRFSGRQFSNSRSEMNVSTLELGDSALYLCASSPFPEGGNYTFGSGTRLTVV.

This clone has just a few counts. V is TRBV10-3 and J is TRBJ2-3; D is perhaps TRBD2 (5 bases). Trimming removed 6 bases at V and 2 bases at J, with 12 bases between. Germline V gives CDR1 ENHRY, CDR2 SYGVKD. This CDR3 spans 14 amino acids. DNA of the CDR3: TGTGCCATCAGGACCCAAGCGGCCACAGATACGCAGTATTTT. Translating it yields CAIRTQAATDTQYF.

The CDR3 bases are TGTGCCAGCTCAGGGGCGCACTTGGGACTAGCGGGAGGCCCATCCTACGAGCAGTACGTC. Protein sequence: CASSGAHLGLAGGPSYEQYV. The V gene is TRBV18, the J gene TRBJ2-7, with 15 bases matching TRBD2. With 5 bases clipped from V and 1 base from J, the junction kept 15 bases outside the gene matches. The CDR3 extends over 20 amino acids. From germline, CDR1 is KGHSH and CDR2 LQKENI.

A remark on this clone: One end of the junction is discordant with germline, which a read error may explain. The chain couples TRBV13 to TRBJ1-3; weak D call: TRBD1 (5 bases). Germline V lookup: CDR1 PRHDT, CDR2 FYEKMQ (reference sequence). This CDR3 contains 12 residues. The CDR3 here is CASSLEGEAASF. CDR3 DNA: TGTGCCAGCAGCTTAGAAGGGGAAGCCGCTTCTTTT.

The chain combines TRBV27 with TRBJ2-4; no clear D gene. From germline, CDR1 is MNHEY and CDR2 SMNVEV (reference sequence). This CDR3 is 16 amino acids long. Trimming shortened V by 0 bases and J by 6 bases, and 15 bases separated the two germline ends. The CDR3 reads CASSLSSGSERNIQYF. DNA of the CDR3: TGTGCCAGCAGTTTATCGTCCGGGTCGGAGAGAAACATTCAGTACTTC.

V usage is TRBV19 and J usage is TRBJ1-1; D gene ambiguous. CDR1 LNHDA and CDR2 SQIVND come from the germline V gene (reference sequence). V lost 0 bases and J 2 bases, leaving 13 bases between the germline ends. The CDR3 length is 16 residues. The CDR3 DNA sequence: TGTGCCAGTAGTATAGATCCGGAGACATTAAACACTGAAGCTTTCTTT. This translates into CASSIDPETLNTEAFF.

J is TRBJ2-2 and V is TRBV27; D is perhaps TRBD1 (5 bases). The CDR3 contains 14 residues. Germline V CDR1 and CDR2: MNHEY, SMNVEV (reference sequence). Trimming took 2 bases from V and 1 from J, leaving 5 bases between them. The CDR3 sequence: CASSLGQNTGELFF. The CDR3 DNA reads as TGTGCCAGCAGTTTAGGACAGAACACCGGGGAGCTGTTTTTT.

In the case of this clone: Other DNA sequences in this sample translate to the same CDR3. The gene calls are TRBV2 and TRBJ2-7, with D unclear. Trimming took 2 bases from V and 6 from J, leaving 2 bases between them. The CDR3 sequence is 10 residues long. Germline V CDR1 and CDR2: SNHLY, FYNNEI. The CDR3 region has the DNA TGTGCCAGCAGTGAATTCGAGCAGTACTTC. This gives the protein CASSEFEQYF.

Remarks on this clone: Compared with germline, one end of the junction differs, possibly owing to a read error. V and J are TRBV5-1 and TRBJ2-2, with 7 bases identical to TRBD2. Per germline, CDR1 SGHRS and CDR2 YFSETQ. The CDR3 totals 16 residues. In DNA form, the CDR3 reads TGCGCCAGCAGCTCGTCAGCGGGGAGGAACACCGGGGAGCTGATTTTT. Amino acids: CASSSSAGRNTGELIF.

This chain joins TRBV28 and TRBJ2-2, with 9 bases identical to TRBD2. Germline assignment: CDR1 MDHEN and CDR2 SYDVKM. With 4 bases clipped from V and 6 bases from J, the junction kept 15 bases outside the gene matches. The CDR3 has 18 amino acids. The CDR3 sequence is CASSSDLIAGVRAGELFF. CDR3 in DNA: TGTGCCAGCAGTTCGGACCTGATAGCGGGAGTAAGGGCCGGGGAGCTGTTTTTT.

This chain links TRBV6-5 with TRBJ2-1, with 7 bases that match TRBD2. Per germline, CDR1 MNHEY and CDR2 SVGAGI. This CDR3 comprises 15 residues. Losses at the gene ends were 4 bases for V and 4 bases for J; bases not matched to a gene: 7. The CDR3 loop is CASSSTGGTYNEQFF. CDR3 in DNA: TGTGCCAGCAGTTCTACGGGAGGAACTTACAATGAGCAGTTCTTC.

This chain links TRBV28 with TRBJ2-5, with 12 bases lining up with TRBD1. The germline V gene encodes CDR1 MDHEN and CDR2 SYDVKM. Trimming at V came to 2 bases and at J to 5 bases, leaving 6 bases not matched to a gene. The CDR3 has 16 amino acids. CDR3 region: CASSLTRDRGRETQYF. CDR3 DNA: TGTGCCAGCAGTTTAACCCGGGACAGGGGGCGGGAGACCCAGTACTTC.

This clone was recorded only once. The rearrangement joins TRBV5-1 to TRBJ2-1, with TRBD2 matching 12 bases. The CDR3 has 20 amino acids. Losses at the gene ends were 1 base for V and 2 bases for J; bases not matched to a gene: 13. The germline CDR1 and CDR2 sequences are SGHRS and YFSETQ. CDR3 nucleotide sequence: TGCGCCAGCAGCTTGCCCCCTAGCGGGAGGGCCGAGGGGGCCTACAATGAGCAGTTCTTC. This gives the protein CASSLPPSGRAEGAYNEQFF.

This chain uses TRBV23-1 with TRBJ1-2; 9 bases are shared with TRBD1. TRBV23-1 is given ORF status, its function remaining uncertain. The junction had 5 bases not matched to a gene; V was cut back by 0 bases and J by 0 bases. This CDR3 has 17 residues. This CDR3 reads CASSQSRDRETNYGYTF. The CDR3 region has the DNA TGCGCCAGCAGTCAATCGCGGGACAGGGAGACTAACTATGGCTACACCTTC.

V is TRBV2 and J is TRBJ2-4; the D gene could be TRBD1 or TRBD2 (5 bases each). This CDR3 region has 16 residues. Per the germline V gene, CDR1 is SNHLY and CDR2 is FYNNEI. Trimming took off 0 bases at V and 3 bases at J, with 12 bases between the two ends. CDR3 in DNA: TGTGCCAGCAGTGAAGCATCCGGGGCTGGCAAAAACATTCAGTACTTC. It codes for CASSEASGAGKNIQYF. Together with reference TRBV2 and TRBJ2-4, the CDR3 gives the full variable domain: EPEVTQTPSHQVTQMGQEVILRCVPISNHLYFYWYRQILGQKVEFLVSFYNNEISEKSEIFDDQFSVERPDGSNFTLKIRSTKLEDSAMYFCASSEASGAGKNIQYFGAGTRLSVL.